The clone carrying this T cell receptor (beta chain) was observed a few times. There were TCR beta CDR3 regions amplified from RNA transcripts. The HTBI primer set was used in a first-round RT-PCR of the TCR CDR3. TCRdb independently ran MiXCR on the multiplex PCR reads; one entry per CDR3 protein. There are about 370,000 distinct CDR3 sequences in the sample; around 15% occur only once, and roughly 20% lies in the top ten. The entry originates in a study of T cells in Graves' hyperthyroidism and ophthalmopathy. Sequencing was done on a sample of blood. The sequence was obtained from an older woman with Graves' ophthalmopathy.

DNA for the CDR3: TGTGCCAGCTCACCCGGGACACAGTACAATGAGCAGTTCTTC. Amino acid sequence: CASSPGTQYNEQFF. The chain carries TRBV18 and TRBJ2-1; D might be TRBD1 (6 bases). V lost 3 bases, J lost 4 bases, and 10 bases lay in between. The V gene's germline CDR1 is KGHSH and CDR2 LQKENI. The CDR3 has 14 residues.